This T cell receptor beta chain was sequenced for a study of blood T cell repertoires in COVID-19. Study-wide context: Spain, Italy and the United States supplied samples that represented acute and convalescent COVID-19.

J was trimmed by 0 bases and V by 6 bases; bases with no gene match: 7. Germline V gene lookup returns CDR1 MDHEN and CDR2 SYDVKM. The CDR3 contains 15 residues. Method: immunoSEQ multiplex PCR; TCRdb's copy keeps in-frame clones and lacks some. In the table there are about 440,000 clones, around 89% of which are singletons. This clone occurred once. This TCR was recovered from a woman aged 25 to 39 with acute or convalescent COVID-19. The sequenced sample was peripheral blood. V gene TRBV28 combines with J gene TRBJ2-7; 8 bases agree with TRBD1. The CDR3 spells CASSRGQGNSYEQYF. The CDR3 DNA is TGTGCCAGCAGCCGAGGACAGGGCAACTCCTACGAGCAGTACTTC.